One sample yielded the 25 T cell receptor beta chains listed below, sequenced in a study of blood T cell repertoires in COVID-19. Repertoires were generated with immunoSEQ multiplex PCR, while TCRdb's copy carries only in-frame clones and drops some. The sample lists some 500,000 clones, 88% occurring once. The sequenced sample was PBMCs or T cells enriched from blood (not recorded which). These receptors were obtained from a woman in her thirties or forties who had recovered from COVID-19.

The chain recombines TRBV4-2 with TRBJ1-1; 9 nucleotides align to TRBD1. Germline CDR1 and CDR2: LGHNA and YNFKEQ. After removal of 1 base from V and 3 bases from J, the junction contained 9 bases not matched to a gene. CDR3 length: 17 amino acids. In DNA, the CDR3 is TGTGCCAGCAGCCAAGCCGGGACAGGGAGTTATGACACTGAAGCTTTCTTT. This translates into CASSQAGTGSYDTEAFF.

The chain uses TRBV9 and TRBJ2-7, with 9 bases identical to TRBD2. After removal of 0 bases from V and 4 bases from J, the junction contained 5 bases not matched to a gene. The CDR3 contains 15 residues. CDR1 and CDR2 (germline): SGDLS, YYNGEE. The CDR3 sequence is CASSVGVAGVYEQYF. The CDR3 DNA sequence: TGTGCCAGCAGCGTAGGGGTAGCGGGAGTGTACGAGCAGTACTTC. The variable domain in full, completed from reference TRBV9 and TRBJ2-7, reads DSGVTQTPKHLITATGQRVTLRCSPRSGDLSVYWYQQSLDQGLQFLIQYYNGEERAKGNILERFSAQQFPDLHSELNLSSLELGDSALYFCASSVGVAGVYEQYFGPGTRLTVT.

The chain links TRBV18 to TRBJ2-3; TRBD2 aligns across 10 bases. The CDR3 is made up of 19 amino acids. V dropped 1 base and J dropped 3; count of bases not matched to a gene: 13. Germline CDR1 and CDR2: KGHSH and LQKENI. In DNA form, the CDR3 reads TGTGCCAGCTCACCACTCGGCTTCCTAGCGGGAGTGGGTACAGATACGCAGTATTTT. Residues: CASSPLGFLAGVGTDTQYF.

The V gene is TRBV5-1, the J gene TRBJ1-1; possible D gene TRBD1, 5 bases. Germline assignment: CDR1 SGHRS and CDR2 YFSETQ. The V and J ends lost 7 bases and 4 bases respectively, with 14 bases between them. The CDR3 spans 13 residues. The CDR3 nucleotides read TGCGCCAGCGGAGGGGCCTCTGGCACTGAAGCTTTCTTT. Its protein is CASGGASGTEAFF.

This clone was found once. This chain uses TRBV29-1 with TRBJ2-1; D unclear. The CDR3 has 14 residues. In germline, CDR1 is SQVTM, CDR2 ANQGSEA. Trimming took off 7 bases at V and 6 bases at J, with 19 bases between the two ends. CDR3 in DNA: TGCAGCGGATTTGAATTGGTAGCTACCAATGAGCAGTTCTTC. It encodes CSGFELVATNEQFF.

To note about this clone: The sample holds other DNA sequences that translate to the same CDR3. V gene TRBV24-1 combines with J gene TRBJ2-1; the D gene is possibly TRBD2 (5 bases). This CDR3 is built from 16 residues. CDR1 KGHDR and CDR2 SFDVKD come from the germline V gene. V was clipped by 2 bases and J by 0 bases, with 10 bases between them. CDR3 in DNA: TGTGCCACCAGTGATTCCCTAGCCTCCTCCTACAATGAGCAGTTCTTC. Translation: CATSDSLASSYNEQFF.

The chain employs TRBV7-9 and TRBJ1-2; D remains unclear. The ends were cut back, 1 base at V and 5 bases at J, with 11 bases in the middle. This CDR3 spans 14 amino acids. The germline CDR1 and CDR2 sequences are SEHNR and FQNEAQ (reference sequence). This CDR3 reads CASSLVAGGYGYTF. For the CDR3, the DNA is TGTGCCAGCAGCTTAGTGGCAGGAGGATATGGCTACACCTTC.

The J gene is TRBJ2-7, the V gene TRBV15, with D perhaps TRBD1 (5 bases). The CDR3 length is 13 residues. CDR1 LNHNV and CDR2 YYDKDF come from the germline V gene (reference sequence). Trimming pared 5 bases from V and 1 base from J, leaving 9 bases between. In DNA, the CDR3 is TGTGCCACCAGCTTTGACAGATCCTACGAGCAGTACTTC. Encoded protein: CATSFDRSYEQYF. The entire variable domain, with the rest obtained from reference TRBV15 and TRBJ2-7, is as follows: DAMVIQNPRYQVTQFGKPVTLSCSQTLNHNVMYWYQQKSSQAPKLLFHYYDKDFNNEADTPDNFQSRRPNTSFCFLDIRSPGLGDTAMYLCATSFDRSYEQYFGPGTRLTVT.

The chain couples TRBV3-1 (or the pseudogene TRBV3-2) to TRBJ2-7; possible D gene TRBD1, 6 bases. The CDR3 has 13 amino acids. From germline, CDR1 is LGHDT and CDR2 YNNKEL (reference sequence). V gave up 2 bases and J gave up 6 bases, with 11 bases separating them. CDR3 in DNA: TGTGCCAGCAGCCAAAACAGGGAAGGCGAGCAGTACTTC. As protein: CASSQNREGEQYF.

The gene calls are TRBV11-2 and TRBJ2-3; possibly TRBD1 for D (5 bases). V lost 1 base and J 6 bases, leaving 11 bases between the germline ends. Germline V gene data show CDR1 as SGHAT and CDR2 as FQNNGV. The CDR3 covers 14 residues. In nucleotides, the CDR3 is TGTGCCAGCAGCTTAGGGCAGGGATCGGATACGCAGTATTTT. Translated, it gives CASSLGQGSDTQYF.

V gene TRBV6-2 or TRBV6-3 combines with J gene TRBJ2-7, with TRBD2 identical over 12 bases. Germline V lookup: CDR1 MNHEY, CDR2 SVGEGT. V lost 0 bases to trimming and J lost 6 bases; unmatched junction nucleotides: 15. CDR3 length: 19 residues. The CDR3 bases are TGTGCCAGCAGTTACTCGAGAAGCCGACTAGCGGGAGATATCGGCGAGCAGTACTTC. Translated, it gives CASSYSRSRLAGDIGEQYF.

This clone occurred once. The chain couples TRBV6-5 to TRBJ1-4, with D possibly matching TRBD1 (5 bases). Trimming took off 6 bases at V and 4 bases at J, with 12 bases between the two ends. Germline-derived CDR1 and CDR2 are MNHEY and SVGAGI. The CDR3 is made up of 14 amino acids. CDR3 bases: TGTGCCAGCAGCCCGGGGGGGTTTAATGAAAAACTGTTTTTT. Amino acids: CASSPGGFNEKLFF.

This rearrangement joins TRBV4-3 to TRBJ1-2; D possibly corresponds to TRBD1 (6 bases). The length of the CDR3 is 15 residues. V lost 1 base and J lost 4, with 13 bases in between. Per germline, CDR1 LGHNA and CDR2 YSLEER. CDR3 DNA sequence: TGCGCCAGCAGCCAAGGACAGGTGGCCCGCTATGGCTACACCTTC. This translates into CASSQGQVARYGYTF.

V and J are TRBV30 and TRBJ1-6, with D unclear. Germline CDR1 is GTSNPN and CDR2 is SVGIG (reference sequence). The CDR3 is made up of 16 amino acids. Trimming removed 2 bases from V and 9 bases from J, with 20 bases in between. CDR3 residues: CAWSSIHLLEFSPLHF. CDR3 nucleotides: TGTGCCTGGAGTTCGATACATCTGTTGGAGTTTTCACCCCTCCACTTT.

The J gene is TRBJ2-7, the V gene TRBV7-8; 13 nucleotides line up with TRBD2. Germline CDR1 reads SGHVS; CDR2 reads FQNEAQ. With V trimmed by 2 bases and J by 2 bases, 9 bases remained unmatched. The CDR3 spans 18 residues. The CDR3 loop is CASSLSIGLAGAPYEQYF. The DNA for the CDR3 is TGTGCCAGCAGCTTATCGATAGGACTAGCGGGAGCCCCCTACGAGCAGTACTTC.

The chain is built from TRBV30 and TRBJ2-3; 11 bases agree with TRBD2. V trimming: 1 base; J trimming: 5 bases; junction bases outside the gene matches: 2. CDR1 and CDR2 from the germline V gene are GTSNPN and SVGIG (reference sequence). The length of the CDR3 is 14 residues. The CDR3, as DNA: TGTGCCTGGAGTGGGCTAGCGGGAGGAGATACGCAGTATTTT. This encodes CAWSGLAGGDTQYF.

This chain joins TRBV5-1 and TRBJ1-1, with no clear D. Germline CDR1 and CDR2: SGHRS and YFSETQ. The V end was cut by 4 bases, the J end by 2 bases, with 9 bases between. The CDR3 runs 13 residues. The CDR3 reads CASSPNRNTEAFF. The CDR3 DNA reads TGCGCCAGCAGCCCAAACAGAAACACTGAAGCTTTCTTT.

The chain joins TRBV9 to TRBJ1-1; D might be TRBD1 (5 bases). The CDR3 length is 16 residues. From germline, CDR1 is SGDLS and CDR2 YYNGEE. V lost 3 bases to trimming and J lost 0 bases, with 15 bases between them. CDR3 in amino acids: CASSGKPWGLNTEAFF. The CDR3 coding sequence is TGTGCCAGCAGCGGCAAACCATGGGGCCTGAACACTGAAGCTTTCTTT.

V gene TRBV29-1 combines with J gene TRBJ2-5; the match to TRBD2 covers 7 bases. Trimming at V came to 2 bases and at J to 2 bases, leaving 2 bases not matched to a gene. The CDR3 runs to 13 residues. CDR1 is SQVTM and CDR2 is ANQGSEA in the germline V gene. The CDR3 bases are TGCAGCGTTGAACTAGCGGTTCAAGAGACCCAGTACTTC. Protein sequence: CSVELAVQETQYF.

The rearrangement joins TRBV5-1 to TRBJ2-7; TRBD1 aligns across 9 bases. The CDR3 has 13 amino acids. The J segment lost 4 bases and the V segment lost 4 bases, leaving 3 bases of the junction unmatched. Germline V gives CDR1 SGHRS, CDR2 YFSETQ. The DNA of the CDR3 is TGCGCCAGCAGCAACGGACAGGGGTACGAGCAGTACTTC. This codes for CASSNGQGYEQYF.

This sequence joins TRBV7-2 and TRBJ1-2; TRBD1 matches at 7 bases. The CDR3 runs to 14 residues. CDR1 SGHTA and CDR2 FQGNSA come from the germline V gene. After removal of 2 bases from V and 2 bases from J, the junction contained 2 bases not matched to a gene. The CDR3 DNA is TGTGCCAGCAGCTTATTACAGGGGAACTATGGCTACACCTTC. Its translation: CASSLLQGNYGYTF.

The chain joins TRBV3-1 (or the pseudogene TRBV3-2) to TRBJ2-2, with 8 bases lining up with TRBD2. Germline CDR1 is LGHDT and CDR2 is YNNKEL (reference sequence). V dropped 6 bases and J dropped 0; count of bases not matched to a gene: 9. CDR3 size: 17 residues. DNA of the CDR3: TGTGCCAGCAGGGCACCTAGCGGGCCTACGAACACCGGGGAGCTGTTTTTT. Amino acid sequence: CASRAPSGPTNTGELFF.

This chain connects TRBV9 to TRBJ1-1; D not certain. The CDR3 runs 15 residues. The germline V gene has CDR1 SGDLS and CDR2 YYNGEE. Between the trimmed V and J ends, which lost 0 bases and 1 base, there was a span of 10 bases. For the CDR3, the DNA is TGTGCCAGCAGCGTAGACGTTGCTAGGAACACTGAAGCTTTCTTT. Protein: CASSVDVARNTEAFF.

The genes are TRBV3-1 (or the pseudogene TRBV3-2) and TRBJ2-7; 12 nucleotides line up with TRBD2. The CDR3 runs to 20 residues. The V gene's germline CDR1 is LGHDT and CDR2 YNNKEL (reference sequence). With V trimmed by 4 bases and J by 5 bases, 21 bases remained unmatched. The CDR3 spells CASSRTVPSGRGEGLHEQYF. As DNA, the CDR3 is TGTGCCAGCAGCCGAACGGTGCCTAGCGGGAGGGGTGAGGGACTCCACGAGCAGTACTTC.

V is TRBV5-6 and J is TRBJ1-2, with 10 bases identical to TRBD1. With 4 bases clipped from V and 1 base from J, the junction kept 4 bases outside the gene matches. The CDR3 runs to 15 residues. Germline V gene data show CDR1 as SGHDT and CDR2 as YYEEEE. CDR3 DNA sequence: TGTGCCAGCAGCCCCGACAGGGGGCGTAACTATGGCTACACCTTC. This gives the protein CASSPDRGRNYGYTF. The variable domain in full, with the rest retrieved from reference TRBV5-6 and TRBJ1-2, is DAGVTQSPTHLIKTRGQQVTLRCSPKSGHDTVSWYQQALGQGPQFIFQYYEEEERQRGNFPDRFSGHQFPNYSSELNVNALLLGDSALYLCASSPDRGRNYGYTFGSGTRLTVV.